These 4 T cell receptor beta chains share one sample of origin, sequenced in a study of radiation and T cells in renal cell carcinoma (dated by TCRdb to 2019 to 2021). Library method: the immunoSEQ multiplex PCR assay. The table was pulled from immuneACCESS by TCRdb, which kept in-frame rearrangements only. Such tables lose some clones; where checked, under half of the loss comes from unresolved V genes, and the rest has no known cause. This sample is represented by about 120,000 clones; 81% of them were singletons. Approximately 5% of the sample goes to the ten largest clones. Reading the label with the study, this specimen's time point is: blood 2 weeks post-SBRT. The treatment or condition label on this specimen signifies: 15 Gy SBRT to primary tumor, nephrectomy 4 weeks later. This specimen consisted of blood, obtained from a patient whose treatment included radiotherapy and nephrectomy. The receptors originated from a man aged 50-60 years with renal cell carcinoma.

The chain joins TRBV19 to TRBJ2-7, with 7 nucleotides matching TRBD1. The V segment lost 2 bases and the J segment 2 bases; nucleotides outside the gene matches: 12. This CDR3 contains 17 residues. Germline V gene lookup returns CDR1 LNHDA and CDR2 SQIVND (reference sequence). This CDR3 reads CASSIKRDSRITYEQYF. CDR3 coding DNA: TGTGCCAGTAGTATAAAGAGGGACAGTCGGATTACCTACGAGCAGTACTTC.

With respect to this clone: The junction departs from the called germline gene at one end, perhaps through a read error. The V call is TRBV5-1, the J call TRBJ2-3; perhaps TRBD2 as D (6 bases). CDR1 is SGHRS and CDR2 is YFSETQ in the germline V gene. This CDR3 comprises 14 residues. The CDR3 is CASRLGGTGDTQYF. DNA for the CDR3: TGCGCCAGCAGATTGGGGGGAACTGGAGATACGCAGTATTTT. The full variable domain, in which reference TRBV5-1 and TRBJ2-3 provide the parts outside the CDR3, is KAGVTQTPRYLIKTRGQQVTLSCSPISGHRSVSWYQQTPGQGLQFLFEYFSETQRNKGNFPGRFSGRQFSNSRSEMNVSTLELGDSALYLCASRLGGTGDTQYFGPGTRLTVL.

The J gene is TRBJ2-7, the V gene TRBV7-6; 7 bases are shared with TRBD1. CDR1 SGHVS and CDR2 FNYEAQ come from the germline V gene. The ends lost 0 bases at V and 6 bases at J; junction bases unmatched: 5. The CDR3 totals 14 residues. CDR3 nucleotides: TGTGCCAGCAGCTTAGCGCCGTCAGGGGGCGAGCAGTACTTC. Translating it yields CASSLAPSGGEQYF.

V usage is TRBV13 and J usage is TRBJ2-5, with TRBD2 matching over 7 bases. There are 14 residues in the CDR3. The V and J ends lost 0 bases and 4 bases, in that order; junction bases with no gene match: 2. Germline V gene lookup returns CDR1 PRHDT and CDR2 FYEKMQ (reference sequence). The CDR3 is CASSLGAGSETQYF. As DNA, the CDR3 is TGTGCCAGCAGCTTAGGAGCGGGGTCAGAGACCCAGTACTTC.